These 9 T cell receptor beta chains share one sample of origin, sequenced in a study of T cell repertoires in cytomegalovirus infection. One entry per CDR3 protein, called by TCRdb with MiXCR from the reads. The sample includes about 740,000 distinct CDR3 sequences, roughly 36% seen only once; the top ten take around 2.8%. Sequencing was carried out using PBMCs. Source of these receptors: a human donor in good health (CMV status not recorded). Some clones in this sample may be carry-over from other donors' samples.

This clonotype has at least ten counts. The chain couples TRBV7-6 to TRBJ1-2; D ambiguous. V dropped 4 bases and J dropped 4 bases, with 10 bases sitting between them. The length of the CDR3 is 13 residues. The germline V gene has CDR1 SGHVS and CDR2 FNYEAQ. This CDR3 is CASSSTRSYGYTF. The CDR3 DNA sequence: TGTGCCAGCAGCTCTACCCGAAGCTATGGCTACACCTTC.

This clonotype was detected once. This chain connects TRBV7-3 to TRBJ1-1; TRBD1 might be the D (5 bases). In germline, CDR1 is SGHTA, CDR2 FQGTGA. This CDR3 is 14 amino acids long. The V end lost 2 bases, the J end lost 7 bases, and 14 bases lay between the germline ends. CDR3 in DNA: TGTGCCAGCAGCTTAGATGGGGGGAGCCGTGAAGCTTTCTTT. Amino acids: CASSLDGGSREAFF.

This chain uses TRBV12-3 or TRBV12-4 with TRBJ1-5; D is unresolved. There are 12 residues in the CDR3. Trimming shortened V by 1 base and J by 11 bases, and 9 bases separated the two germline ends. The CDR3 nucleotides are TGTGCCAGCAGTTTAGAGAGTAAGGCCCAGCATTTT. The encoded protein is CASSLESKAQHF.

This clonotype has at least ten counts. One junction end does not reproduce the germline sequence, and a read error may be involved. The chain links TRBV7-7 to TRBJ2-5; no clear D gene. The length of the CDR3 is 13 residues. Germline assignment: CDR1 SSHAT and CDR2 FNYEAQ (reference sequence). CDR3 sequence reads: CASSLVVGETQYF. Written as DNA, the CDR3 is TGTGCTAGCAGCTTGGTGGTTGGAGAGACCCAGTACTTC.

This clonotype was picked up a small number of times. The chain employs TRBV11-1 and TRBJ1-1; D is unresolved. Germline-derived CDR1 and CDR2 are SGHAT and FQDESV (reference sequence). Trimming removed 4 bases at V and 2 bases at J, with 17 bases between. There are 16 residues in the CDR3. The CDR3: CASSSRLAGFNTEAFF. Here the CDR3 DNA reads TGTGCCAGCAGCTCGAGGCTGGCGGGCTTTAACACTGAAGCTTTCTTT.

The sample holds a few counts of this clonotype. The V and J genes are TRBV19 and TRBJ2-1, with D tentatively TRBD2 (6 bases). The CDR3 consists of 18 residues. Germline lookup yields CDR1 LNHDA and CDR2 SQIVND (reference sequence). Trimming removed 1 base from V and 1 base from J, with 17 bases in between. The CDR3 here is CASSIAASGRDSYNEQFF. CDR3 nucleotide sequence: TGTGCCAGTAGTATAGCCGCTTCCGGGCGGGATTCCTACAATGAGCAGTTCTTC.

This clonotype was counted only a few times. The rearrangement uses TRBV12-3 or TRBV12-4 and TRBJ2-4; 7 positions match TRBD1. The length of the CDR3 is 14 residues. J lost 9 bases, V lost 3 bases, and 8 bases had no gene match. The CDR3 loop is CASSFRQGSGIQYF. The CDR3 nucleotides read TGTGCCAGCAGTTTCCGACAGGGAAGCGGCATTCAGTACTTC.

The CDR3 here is CASSLLPSAGRRRGNNEQFF. The CDR3, as DNA: TGTGCCAGCAGCTTACTTCCTTCCGCGGGACGCCGGCGGGGGAACAATGAGCAGTTCTTC. The chain has TRBV7-8 and TRBJ2-1; 7 positions agree with TRBD2. This CDR3 is 20 amino acids long. V was pared by 2 bases and J by 5 bases, with 21 bases of the junction left unmatched. CDR1 SGHVS and CDR2 FQNEAQ come from the germline V gene.

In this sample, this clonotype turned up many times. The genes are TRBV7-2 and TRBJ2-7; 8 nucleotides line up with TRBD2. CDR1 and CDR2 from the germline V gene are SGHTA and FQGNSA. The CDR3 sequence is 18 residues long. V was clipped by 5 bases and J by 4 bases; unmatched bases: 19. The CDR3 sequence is CASSPRGGGAGGAYEQYF. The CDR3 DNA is TGTGCCAGCAGCCCCCGAGGGGGGGGGGCGGGAGGAGCTTACGAGCAGTACTTC.